This T cell receptor beta chain was identified in a study of CD4 and CD8 cells across lung adenocarcinoma regions. MiXCR, applied by TCRdb to the PCR reads, yields one record per CDR3 protein. This sample carries about 2,400 distinct CDR3 sequences, 40% to 65% of them seen once, and the ten largest clones take just under 20%. After removal of 0 bases from V and 0 bases from J, the junction contained 2 bases not matched to a gene. Germline-derived CDR1 and CDR2 are MNHEY and SVGAGI. This CDR3 contains 16 residues. Samples came from patients with localized non-small cell lung adenocarcinoma. This clonotype is categorized as medium-sized.

The sequenced material came from CD4+ T cells from the center of a lung tumor. The chain employs TRBV6-5 and TRBJ2-4, with TRBD2 matching 7 bases. The receptor was isolated from a female donor with lung adenocarcinoma. The CD4 and CD8 labels of this study may be unreliable. The CDR3 region is CASSYSGEGAKNIQYF. CDR3 nucleotides: TGTGCCAGCAGTTACTCTGGGGAGGGAGCCAAAAACATTCAGTACTTC.